This TCR beta chain was profiled in a study of cytomegalovirus exposure and HLA in healthy donors. Study-wide results and caveats: One later analysis, an examination of the 90 to 150 validation repertoires, found that first-cohort TCR clusters tended to co-occur in them. Cytomegalovirus-associated status was assigned to fewer than 200 TCR beta chains. The authors confirmed in vitro that three CMV-associated chains were specific for CMV antigens.

This CDR3 comprises 16 residues. Trimming cost V 0 bases and J 10 bases, with 16 bases left between them. Germline V gives CDR1 LGHNA, CDR2 YSLEER. Only a few counts were recorded for this clone. Its antigen is not identified. Generated by immunoSEQ multiplex PCR, the TCRdb table keeps only in-frame clones and is missing some. Found here are about 90,000 clones, 80% to 85% of them singletons; the top ten hold 12%. V gene TRBV4-3 combines with J gene TRBJ1-6; possible D gene TRBD1, 6 bases. This receptor was identified in a woman younger than 30 in good health and CMV-seropositive. The sequencing sample was made of PBMCs. CDR3 in amino acids: CASSQDRRTVKSPLHF. CDR3 nucleotides: TGCGCCAGCAGCCAAGATCGGCGGACAGTCAAATCACCCCTCCACTTT.